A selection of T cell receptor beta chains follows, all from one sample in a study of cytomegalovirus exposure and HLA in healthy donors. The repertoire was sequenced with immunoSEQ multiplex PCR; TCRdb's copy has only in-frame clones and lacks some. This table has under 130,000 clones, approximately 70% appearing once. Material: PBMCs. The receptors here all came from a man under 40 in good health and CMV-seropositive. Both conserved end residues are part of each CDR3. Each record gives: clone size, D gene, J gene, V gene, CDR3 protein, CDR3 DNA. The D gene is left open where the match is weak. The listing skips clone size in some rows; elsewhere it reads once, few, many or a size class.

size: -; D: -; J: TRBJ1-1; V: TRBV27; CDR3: CASPDRPFMGAFF; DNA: TGTGCCAGTCCAGACAGACCGTTTATGGGGGCTTTCTTT
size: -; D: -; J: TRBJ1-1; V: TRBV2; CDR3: CASSQGYTEAFF; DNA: TGTGCCAGCAGTCAGGGGTACACTGAAGCTTTCTTT
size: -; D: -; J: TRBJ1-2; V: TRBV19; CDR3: CASTPGRGYTF; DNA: TGTGCCAGTACCCCGGGCAGAGGGTACACCTTC
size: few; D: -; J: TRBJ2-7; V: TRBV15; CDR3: CATEQGNEQYF; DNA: TGTGCCACAGAACAGGGAAACGAGCAGTACTTC
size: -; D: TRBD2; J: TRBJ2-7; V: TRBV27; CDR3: CASSPSGDYEQYF; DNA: TGTGCCAGCAGTCCAAGCGGGGACTACGAGCAGTACTTC
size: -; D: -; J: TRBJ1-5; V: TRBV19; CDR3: CASSIDREGLQDQPQHF; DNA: TGTGCCAGTAGTATAGATCGGGAGGGCCTACAAGATCAGCCCCAGCATTTT
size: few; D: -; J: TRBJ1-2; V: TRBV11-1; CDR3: CASSFGIQGNGYTF; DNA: TGTGCCAGCAGCTTTGGGATCCAGGGGAACGGCTACACCTTC
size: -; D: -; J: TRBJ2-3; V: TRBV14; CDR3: CASSPSGITDTQYF; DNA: TGTGCCAGCAGCCCATCGGGGATCACAGATACGCAGTATTTT
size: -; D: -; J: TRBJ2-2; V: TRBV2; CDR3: CASTSIPGTGELFF; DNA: TGTGCCAGCACCTCAATCCCGGGGACCGGGGAGCTGTTTTTT
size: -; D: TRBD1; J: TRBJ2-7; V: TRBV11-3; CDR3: CASSPFLRDRVSYEQYF; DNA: TGTGCCAGCAGCCCCTTTCTCCGGGACAGGGTAAGCTACGAGCAGTACTTC
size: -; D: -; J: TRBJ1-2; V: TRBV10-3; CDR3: CAISEGGTNYGYTF; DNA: TGTGCCATCAGTGAGGGAGGAACTAACTATGGCTACACCTTC
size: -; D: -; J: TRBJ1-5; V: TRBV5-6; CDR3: CASSGGSGPQHF; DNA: TGTGCCAGCAGCGGAGGATCGGGGCCCCAGCATTTT
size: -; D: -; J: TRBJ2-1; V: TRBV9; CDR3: CASSVDGRGHSYNEQFF; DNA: TGTGCCAGCAGCGTCGACGGCCGCGGGCACTCCTACAATGAGCAGTTCTTC
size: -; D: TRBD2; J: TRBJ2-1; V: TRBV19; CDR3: CASPHGGEQFF; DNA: TGTGCCAGTCCCCACGGGGGGGAGCAGTTCTTC
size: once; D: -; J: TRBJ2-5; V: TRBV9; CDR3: CASSRTVYQETQYF; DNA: TGTGCCAGCAGCCGGACTGTGTACCAAGAGACCCAGTACTTC
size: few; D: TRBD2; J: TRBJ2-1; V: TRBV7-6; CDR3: CASSPLAGENEQFF; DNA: TGTGCCAGCAGCCCACTAGCGGGGGAGAATGAGCAGTTCTTC
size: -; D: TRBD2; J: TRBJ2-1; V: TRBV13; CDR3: CASSLTGGGVHEQFF; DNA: TGTGCCAGCAGCTTAACTGGCGGGGGGGTCCATGAGCAGTTCTTC
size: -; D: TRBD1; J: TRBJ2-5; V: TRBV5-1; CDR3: CASSVGTAQETQYF; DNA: TGCGCCAGCAGCGTCGGGACAGCCCAAGAGACCCAGTACTTC
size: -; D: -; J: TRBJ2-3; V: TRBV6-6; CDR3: CASSYPRSGSTDTQYF; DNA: TGTGCCAGCAGTTACCCCCGTTCGGGGAGCACAGATACGCAGTATTTT
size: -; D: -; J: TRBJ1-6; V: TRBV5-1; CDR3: CASSSGNSPLHF; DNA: TGCGCCAGCAGCTCAGGGAACTCACCCCTCCACTTT
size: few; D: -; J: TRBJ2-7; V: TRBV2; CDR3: CNKNAAYEQYF; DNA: TGCAACAAGAATGCCGCCTACGAGCAGTACTTC
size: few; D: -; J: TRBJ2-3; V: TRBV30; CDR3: CACSLQADTQYF; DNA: TGTGCCTGCTCCCTCCAGGCAGATACGCAGTATTTT
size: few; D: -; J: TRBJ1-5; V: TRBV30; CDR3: CAWEHVLGGPQHF; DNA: TGTGCCTGGGAGCACGTTTTAGGAGGGCCCCAGCATTTT
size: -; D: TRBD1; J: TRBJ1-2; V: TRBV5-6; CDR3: CASSPGTGGAPNYGYTF; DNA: TGTGCCAGCAGCCCGGGGACAGGGGGCGCCCCTAACTATGGCTACACCTTC
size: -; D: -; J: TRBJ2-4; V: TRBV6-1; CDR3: CASSERLQVTAKNIQYF; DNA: TGTGCCAGCAGTGAACGATTACAGGTGACCGCCAAAAACATTCAGTACTTC
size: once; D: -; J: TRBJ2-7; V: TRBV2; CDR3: CASRPQEVGEQYF; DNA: TGTGCCAGCAGACCTCAAGAGGTAGGCGAGCAGTACTTC
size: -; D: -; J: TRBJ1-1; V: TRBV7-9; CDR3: CASSLDGGGGTEAFF; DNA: TGTGCCAGCAGCTTAGACGGTGGCGGCGGCACTGAAGCTTTCTTT
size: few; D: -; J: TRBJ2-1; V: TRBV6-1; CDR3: CASSEPLVSGSYNEQFF; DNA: TGTGCCAGCAGTGAGCCACTAGTTTCGGGCTCCTACAATGAGCAGTTCTTC
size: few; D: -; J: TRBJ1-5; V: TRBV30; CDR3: CAWSVTEGHQPQHF; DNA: TGTGCCTGGAGTGTAACAGAGGGCCATCAGCCCCAGCATTTT
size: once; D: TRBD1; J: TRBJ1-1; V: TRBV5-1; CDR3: CASSLMGQGAGGEAFF; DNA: TGCGCCAGCAGCTTGATGGGACAGGGGGCAGGTGGTGAAGCTTTCTTT
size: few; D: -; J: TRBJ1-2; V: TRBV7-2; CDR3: CASSRFQGPYGYTF; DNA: TGTGCCAGCAGCCGATTTCAGGGGCCCTATGGCTACACCTTC
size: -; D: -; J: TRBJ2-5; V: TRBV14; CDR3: CASSQGSVSETQYF; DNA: TGTGCCAGCAGCCAGGGGAGTGTCTCGGAGACCCAGTACTTC
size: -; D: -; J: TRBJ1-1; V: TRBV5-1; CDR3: CASNLDRGGTEAFF; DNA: TGCGCCAGTAACTTGGACCGGGGGGGCACTGAAGCTTTCTTT
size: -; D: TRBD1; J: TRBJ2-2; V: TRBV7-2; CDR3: CASSSGTGVPGELFF; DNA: TGTGCCAGCAGCTCAGGGACAGGGGTCCCCGGGGAGCTGTTTTTT
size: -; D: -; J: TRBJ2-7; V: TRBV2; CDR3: CASSPPGTPYEQYF; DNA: TGTGCCAGCAGTCCCCCCGGGACACCCTACGAGCAGTACTTC
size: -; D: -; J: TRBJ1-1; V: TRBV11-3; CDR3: CASSFSGVNTEAFF; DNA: TGTGCCAGCAGCTTTTCAGGGGTTAACACTGAAGCTTTCTTT
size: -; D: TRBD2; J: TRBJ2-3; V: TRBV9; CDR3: CASSEGGLAGLVTDTQYF; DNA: TGTGCCAGCAGCGAAGGGGGATTAGCGGGGCTGGTCACAGATACGCAGTATTTT
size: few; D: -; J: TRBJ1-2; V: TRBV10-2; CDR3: CASSESGNYGYTF; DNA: TGCGCCAGCAGTGAGTCCGGGAACTATGGCTACACCTTC
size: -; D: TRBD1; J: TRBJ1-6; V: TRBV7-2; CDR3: CASSLGTGVYSPLHF; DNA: TGTGCCAGCAGCTTAGGGACAGGGGTTTATTCACCCCTCCACTTT
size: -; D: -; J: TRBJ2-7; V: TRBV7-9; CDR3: CASSPAWTGSSYEQYF; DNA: TGTGCCAGCAGCCCAGCATGGACGGGGAGCTCCTACGAGCAGTACTTC
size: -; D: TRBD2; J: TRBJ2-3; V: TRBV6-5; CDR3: CASSLLAGSTDTQYF; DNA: TGTGCCAGCAGCCTACTAGCGGGGAGCACAGATACGCAGTATTTT
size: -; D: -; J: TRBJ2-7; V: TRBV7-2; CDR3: CASSLGGEGSYEQYF; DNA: TGTGCCAGCAGCTTAGGCGGGGAAGGATCCTACGAGCAGTACTTC
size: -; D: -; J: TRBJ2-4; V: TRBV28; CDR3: CASSLLPRGYKNIQYF; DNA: TGTGCCAGCAGTTTACTCCCCCGGGGATACAAAAACATTCAGTACTTC
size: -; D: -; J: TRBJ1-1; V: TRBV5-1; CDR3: CASSLVPGTHPEAFF; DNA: TGCGCCAGCAGCTTGGTTCCAGGCACCCACCCTGAAGCTTTCTTT
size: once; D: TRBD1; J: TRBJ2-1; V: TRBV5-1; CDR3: CASSPLGQGTNEQFF; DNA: TGCGCCAGCAGCCCCCTTGGACAGGGAACCAATGAGCAGTTCTTC
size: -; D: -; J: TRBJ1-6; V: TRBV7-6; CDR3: CASRTGGSPLHF; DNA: TGTGCCAGCAGGACGGGCGGGTCACCCCTCCACTTT
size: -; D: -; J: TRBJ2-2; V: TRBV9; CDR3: CASSSQGTGELFF; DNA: TGTGCCAGCAGCTCTCAGGGGACCGGGGAGCTGTTTTTT